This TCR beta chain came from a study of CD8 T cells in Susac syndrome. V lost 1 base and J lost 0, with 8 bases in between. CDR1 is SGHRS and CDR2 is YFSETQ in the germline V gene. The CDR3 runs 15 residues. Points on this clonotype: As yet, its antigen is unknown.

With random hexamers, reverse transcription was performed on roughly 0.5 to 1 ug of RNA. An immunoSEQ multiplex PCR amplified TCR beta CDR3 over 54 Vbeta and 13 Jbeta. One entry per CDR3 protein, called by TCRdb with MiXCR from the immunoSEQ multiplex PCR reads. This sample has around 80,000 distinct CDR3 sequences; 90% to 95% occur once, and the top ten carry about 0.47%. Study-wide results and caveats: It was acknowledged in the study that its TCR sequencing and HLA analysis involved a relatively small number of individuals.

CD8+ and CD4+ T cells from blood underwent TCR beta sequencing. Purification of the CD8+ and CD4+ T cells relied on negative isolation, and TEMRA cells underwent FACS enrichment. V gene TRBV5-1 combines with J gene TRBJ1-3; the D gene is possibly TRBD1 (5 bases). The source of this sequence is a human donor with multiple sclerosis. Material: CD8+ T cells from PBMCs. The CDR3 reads CASSLSRGSGNTIYF. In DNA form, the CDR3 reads TGCGCCAGCAGCTTGTCGAGGGGCTCTGGAAACACCATATATTTT.